The next 16 T cell receptor beta chains were all read from a single sample in a study of blood T cell repertoires in COVID-19. Only in-frame clones appear in the TCRdb table, and some are missing; sequencing was by immunoSEQ multiplex PCR. This sample has roughly 200,000 clones, with 88% found just once. The sequenced material came from peripheral blood. These receptors were collected from a middle-aged woman who had recovered from COVID-19.

This chain uses TRBV6-1 with TRBJ2-5; 7 nucleotides align to TRBD2. Trimming took 2 bases from V and 3 from J; bases not matched to a gene: 6. The CDR3 is made up of 15 amino acids. Germline V gene sequence: CDR1 MNHNS, CDR2 SASEGT. The CDR3 loop reads CASSERASGKETQYF. CDR3 sequence (DNA): TGTGCCAGCAGTGAAAGGGCTAGCGGAAAAGAGACCCAGTACTTC.

V and J are TRBV3-1 (or the pseudogene TRBV3-2) and TRBJ2-1, with 11 bases lining up with TRBD2. The J segment lost 7 bases and the V segment lost 4 bases, leaving 12 bases of the junction unmatched. Germline V gene data show CDR1 as LGHDT and CDR2 as YNNKEL (reference sequence). The CDR3 has 17 amino acids. CDR3 sequence: CASSPLLAGGLMNEQFF. The CDR3 DNA follows: TGTGCCAGCAGCCCCCTCCTAGCGGGAGGTTTAATGAATGAGCAGTTCTTC.

This rearrangement joins TRBV28 to TRBJ2-5, with a weak D call TRBD2 (5 bases). V was cut by 3 bases and J by 2 bases, with 13 bases left in between. Germline-derived CDR1 and CDR2 are MDHEN and SYDVKM. The length of the CDR3 is 15 residues. The CDR3 sequence: CASSFLAPGQETQYF. Here the CDR3 DNA reads TGTGCCAGCAGTTTTTTAGCTCCGGGACAAGAGACCCAGTACTTC. Complete variable domain (other parts from reference TRBV28 and TRBJ2-5): DVKVTQSSRYLVKRTGEKVFLECVQDMDHENMFWYRQDPGLGLRLIYFSYDVKMKEKGDIPEGYSVSREKKERFSLILESASTNQTSMYLCASSFLAPGQETQYFGPGTRLLVL.

V gene TRBV7-3 combines with J gene TRBJ1-1; D call uncertain. Germline CDR1 and CDR2: SGHTA and FQGTGA. V lost 5 bases to trimming and J lost 5 bases, with 9 bases between them. This CDR3 contains 12 residues. The CDR3 spells CASSGGGTEAFF. The CDR3, as DNA: TGTGCCAGCAGCGGAGGCGGTACTGAAGCTTTCTTT.

The chain uses TRBV19 and TRBJ2-1; no definite D call. Between the trimmed V and J ends, which lost 2 bases and 10 bases, there was a span of 6 bases. The germline CDR1 and CDR2 sequences are LNHDA and SQIVND (reference sequence). This CDR3 region has 11 residues. CDR3 DNA: TGTGCCAGTAGTATACCAGGCGAGCAGTTCTTC. As protein: CASSIPGEQFF.

The chain carries TRBV5-1 and TRBJ2-3, with 10 bases identical to TRBD2. Per the germline V gene, CDR1 is SGHRS and CDR2 is YFSETQ. V was clipped by 4 bases and J by 4 bases; unmatched bases: 21. The CDR3 loop spans 20 amino acids. CDR3 sequence: CASSASGDGTSVTWADTQYF. In nucleotides, the CDR3 is TGCGCCAGCAGCGCCTCAGGAGACGGGACTAGCGTAACGTGGGCAGATACGCAGTATTTT.

The count of this clone is one. This sequence joins TRBV3-1 (or the pseudogene TRBV3-2) and TRBJ1-3, with D tentatively TRBD1 (6 bases). The germline V and J ends were trimmed by 6 bases and 1 base, with 10 bases remaining between them. Looked up from germline, CDR1 is LGHDT and CDR2 is YNNKEL (reference sequence). This CDR3 has 14 residues. CDR3 bases: TGTGCCAGCAGACCACAGGGATCTGGAAACACCATATATTTT. This encodes CASRPQGSGNTIYF.

This sequence joins TRBV10-3 and TRBJ1-4; D gene ambiguous. The germline V gene encodes CDR1 ENHRY and CDR2 SYGVKD. The CDR3 has 16 residues. V lost 0 bases and J 3 bases, leaving 11 bases between the germline ends. Here the CDR3 reads CAISESTEAANEKLFF. DNA for the CDR3: TGTGCCATCAGTGAGTCGACGGAGGCGGCTAATGAAAAACTGTTTTTT.

The V call is TRBV30, the J call TRBJ1-6, with 7 bases lining up with TRBD1. The germline V gene has CDR1 GTSNPN and CDR2 SVGIG (reference sequence). V was pared by 1 base and J by 7 bases, with 7 bases of the junction left unmatched. The CDR3 spans 15 residues. CDR3 loop: CAWSGKGQINSPLHF. As DNA, the CDR3 is TGTGCCTGGAGTGGGAAGGGACAGATAAATTCACCCCTCCACTTT.

V gene TRBV19 combines with J gene TRBJ2-3; a possible D gene is TRBD2 (6 bases). The CDR3 spans 12 residues. CDR1 and CDR2 from the germline V gene are LNHDA and SQIVND (reference sequence). In DNA form, the CDR3 reads TGTCGTGCCCGGGAGAGCATCGATACGCAGTATTTT. It specifies CRARESIDTQYF.

The chain combines TRBV29-1 with TRBJ2-5; TRBD2 aligns across 7 bases. The CDR3 consists of 15 residues. V lost 4 bases, J lost 2 bases, and 10 bases stayed unmatched. Germline CDR1 SQVTM, CDR2 ANQGSEA. The CDR3 DNA is TGCAGCGTTGGAGGGGCTAGCGGATTACAAGAGACCCAGTACTTC. This gives the protein CSVGGASGLQETQYF. The variable domain in full, with the rest retrieved from reference TRBV29-1 and TRBJ2-5, is SAVISQKPSRDICQRGTSLTIQCQVDSQVTMMFWYRQQPGQSLTLIATANQGSEATYESGFVIDKFPISRPNLTFSTLTVSNMSPEDSSIYLCSVGGASGLQETQYFGPGTRLLVL.

The CDR3 nucleotides read TGTGCCTGGAGTGTCCAGGGGGAAACCTACGAGCAGTACTTC. It codes for CAWSVQGETYEQYF. The V gene is TRBV30, the J gene TRBJ2-7, with 7 bases fitting TRBD1. With V trimmed by 0 bases and J by 2 bases, 4 bases remained unmatched. The CDR3 consists of 14 residues. CDR1 is GTSNPN and CDR2 is SVGIG in the germline V gene (reference sequence).

The chain couples TRBV7-9 to TRBJ2-1, with a possible D match to TRBD2 (5 bases). Trimming took off 6 bases at V and 8 bases at J, with 11 bases between the two ends. CDR3 length: 12 residues. Germline CDR1 reads SEHNR; CDR2 reads FQNEAQ (reference sequence). DNA for the CDR3: TGTGCCAGCAGGAGGGTAGTTGATGAGCAGTTCTTC. Translated, it gives CASRRVVDEQFF.

V gene TRBV6-5 combines with J gene TRBJ2-7, with D uncertain. This CDR3 is built from 13 residues. Between the trimmed V and J ends, which lost 5 bases and 3 bases, there was a span of 11 bases. Germline assignment: CDR1 MNHEY and CDR2 SVGAGI. CDR3 nucleotide sequence: TGTGCCAGCAGTCCCGGGTTTTACTACGAGCAGTACTTC. Its translation is CASSPGFYYEQYF.

This chain joins TRBV6-5 and TRBJ2-1; TRBD2 aligns across 7 bases. The germline V gene has CDR1 MNHEY and CDR2 SVGAGI. V lost 6 bases to trimming and J lost 3 bases; unmatched junction nucleotides: 2. The CDR3 totals 13 residues. The CDR3: CASSASGYNEQFF. The CDR3 region has the DNA TGTGCCAGCAGCGCTAGCGGCTACAATGAGCAGTTCTTC.

The V call is TRBV9, the J call TRBJ2-7, with TRBD2 identical over 13 bases. Germline V gives CDR1 SGDLS, CDR2 YYNGEE. The CDR3 totals 15 residues. V gave up 8 bases and J gave up 2 bases; unmatched junction bases: 7. The CDR3 coding sequence is TGTGCCAGTGGAGCCGGACTAGCGGGAGCCTACGAGCAGTACTTC. It translates to CASGAGLAGAYEQYF.